The 18 T cell receptor beta chains given below trace back to one sample, sequenced in a study of shared clonotypes between healthy human individuals. TCRdb's table, derived via immunoSEQ multiplex PCR, lists solely in-frame clones and lacks some. The data show approximately 97,000 clones, 67% seen once. The material sequenced was memory CD8+ T cells sorted from blood. As to subset: CD45RO+ cells pooled with CCR7-negative TemRA cells. The receptors originated from a man aged 25-40 years in good health.

This clone was detected a few times. The chain carries TRBV6-1 and TRBJ2-7; possible D gene TRBD1, 6 bases. Germline-derived CDR1 and CDR2 are MNHNS and SASEGT. The CDR3 has 11 amino acids. V lost 7 bases to trimming and J lost 6 bases, with 10 bases between them. The CDR3 nucleotides read TGTGCCAGCACTGGGGGCGGCGAGCAGTACTTC. As protein: CASTGGGEQYF.

The chain uses TRBV9 and TRBJ2-7; D call uncertain. Germline V lookup: CDR1 SGDLS, CDR2 YYNGEE. This CDR3 has 13 amino acids. V was trimmed by 0 bases and J by 0 bases, leaving 4 bases between them. CDR3 amino acids: CASSVDISYEQYF. The CDR3 coding sequence is TGTGCCAGCAGCGTAGACATCTCCTACGAGCAGTACTTC.

The chain carries TRBV28 and TRBJ1-2, with TRBD1 matching 7 bases. V gave up 6 bases and J gave up 4 bases; unmatched junction bases: 5. Germline V lookup: CDR1 MDHEN, CDR2 SYDVKM. The CDR3 length is 13 residues. CDR3 DNA sequence: TGTGCCAGCAGGACAGGGTTCTTCTATGGCTACACCTTC. Protein sequence: CASRTGFFYGYTF.

The chain employs TRBV6-1 and TRBJ1-4; TRBD1 is a possible D gene (5 bases). Per the germline V gene, CDR1 is MNHNS and CDR2 is SASEGT. The V end lost 4 bases, the J end lost 0 bases, and 15 bases lay between the germline ends. The CDR3 has 17 amino acids. The CDR3 here is CASSVVGQRATNEKLFF. The CDR3 DNA reads as TGTGCCAGCAGTGTTGTTGGACAAAGAGCAACTAATGAAAAACTGTTTTTT.

The chain uses TRBV7-3 and TRBJ1-5; D is perhaps TRBD1 (5 bases). Trimming cost V 3 bases and J 7 bases, with 16 bases left between them. The CDR3 consists of 15 residues. Per germline, CDR1 SGHTA and CDR2 FQGTGA. The CDR3 DNA reads TGTGCCAGCAGCTTCAATGCTGGGGCGGACCAGCCCCAGCATTTT. Protein sequence: CASSFNAGADQPQHF.

This clone was seen once. The chain combines TRBV5-1 with TRBJ2-1, with 7 bases matching TRBD2. The CDR3 covers 11 residues. J was trimmed by 6 bases and V by 7 bases; bases with no gene match: 1. From germline, CDR1 is SGHRS and CDR2 YFSETQ. The CDR3 protein is CASGRGNEQFF. In DNA form, the CDR3 reads TGCGCCAGCGGGAGGGGCAATGAGCAGTTCTTC.

V and J are TRBV2 and TRBJ2-7; no reliable D call. The V gene lost 7 bases and the J gene lost 2 bases, with 9 bases spanning the gap. Germline CDR1 is SNHLY and CDR2 is FYNNEI. This CDR3 spans 12 amino acids. CDR3 sequence reads: CASTGVAYEQYF. CDR3 coding DNA: TGTGCCAGCACTGGGGTCGCCTACGAGCAGTACTTC.

J is TRBJ2-2 and V is TRBV6-1, with D perhaps matching TRBD1 or TRBD2 (5 bases each). This CDR3 region has 14 residues. V lost 2 bases and J lost 7, with 11 bases in between. Germline-derived CDR1 and CDR2 are MNHNS and SASEGT. CDR3 bases: TGTGCCAGCAGTGAAAGGCAGAGGGGCGGGGAGCTGTTTTTT. Translated, it gives CASSERQRGGELFF.

The V call is TRBV7-2, the J call TRBJ1-2, with unresolved D. CDR1 SGHTA and CDR2 FQGNSA come from the germline V gene. V gave up 2 bases and J gave up 2 bases, with 12 bases separating them. The CDR3 totals 15 residues. The CDR3 DNA reads TGTGCCAGCAGCTTATGGGCAGGCGAAAACTATGGCTACACCTTC. Translated: CASSLWAGENYGYTF.

The gene calls are TRBV6-5 and TRBJ2-7; possibly TRBD1 for D (5 bases). Looked up from germline, CDR1 is MNHEY and CDR2 is SVGAGI. Trimming left V 1 base short and J 0 bases short, with 10 bases between. CDR3 length equals 15 residues. Here the CDR3 DNA reads TGTGCCAGCAGTTACTACCAGGGTACCTCCTACGAGCAGTACTTC. It yields the protein CASSYYQGTSYEQYF.

The chain is built from TRBV7-6 and TRBJ2-3; 9 bases fit TRBD2. The V gene end was trimmed by 6 bases and the J gene end by 4 bases; junction bases not matched to a gene: 8. CDR1 SGHVS and CDR2 FNYEAQ come from the germline V gene. CDR3 size: 15 residues. The chain's CDR3 is CASRSIAGAADTQYF. The CDR3 nucleotides read TGTGCCAGCAGATCAATAGCGGGAGCAGCAGATACGCAGTATTTT. The whole variable domain, filled in from reference TRBV7-6 and TRBJ2-3, reads GAGVSQSPRYKVTKRGQDVALRCDPISGHVSLYWYRQALGQGPEFLTYFNYEAQQDKSGLPNDRFSAERPEGSISTLTIQRTEQRDSAMYRCASRSIAGAADTQYFGPGTRLTVL.

CDR3 in amino acids: CASSFPPEPGPFETQYF. DNA for the CDR3: TGTGCCAGCAGCTTCCCCCCTGAGCCAGGACCCTTTGAGACCCAGTACTTC. The chain joins TRBV7-8 to TRBJ2-5, with D uncertain. The CDR3 loop spans 17 amino acids. V lost 3 bases to trimming and J lost 5 bases, with 22 bases between them. Per germline, CDR1 SGHVS and CDR2 FQNEAQ.

The rearrangement uses TRBV29-1 and TRBJ2-7, with a possible D match to TRBD2 (6 bases). From germline, CDR1 is SQVTM and CDR2 ANQGSEA. Trimming stripped 4 bases from V and 0 bases from J, with 16 bases between. The CDR3 consists of 15 residues. The DNA for the CDR3 is TGCAGCGTTGGTGGGAGGCAGAGTCGCTCCTACGAGCAGTACTTC. This gives the protein CSVGGRQSRSYEQYF.

This clone appeared once. A far larger clone lies a single base away; this is likely a read error. This chain joins TRBV7-3 and TRBJ2-3; 10 bases line up with TRBD1. The germline V gene encodes CDR1 SGHTA and CDR2 FQGTGA. Trimming removed 4 bases from V and 4 bases from J; junction bases left unmatched: 2. This CDR3 contains 14 residues. For the CDR3, the DNA is TGTGCCAGCAGCTCCGGACAGGGGGCAGATACGCAGTATTTT. Residues: CASSSGQGADTQYF.

V gene TRBV6-5 combines with J gene TRBJ2-7; tentative D call: TRBD2 (5 bases). Trimming took off 8 bases at V and 6 bases at J, with 11 bases between the two ends. The CDR3 contains 11 residues. CDR1 and CDR2 from the germline V gene are MNHEY and SVGAGI. This chain's CDR3 is CASGEWGEQYF. For the CDR3, the DNA is TGTGCCAGCGGGGAGTGGGGCGAGCAGTACTTC.

The CDR3 protein is CASAGLTDTQYF. DNA for the CDR3: TGTGCCAGCGCGGGACTCACAGATACGCAGTATTTT. The chain uses TRBV27 and TRBJ2-3, with D perhaps matching TRBD2 (6 bases). The CDR3 length is 12 residues. Germline lookup yields CDR1 MNHEY and CDR2 SMNVEV (reference sequence). Trimming stripped 8 bases from V and 2 bases from J, with 8 bases between.

The chain combines TRBV18 with TRBJ1-2; possibly TRBD1 for D (5 bases). V was trimmed by 1 base and J by 7 bases, leaving 16 bases between them. The CDR3 consists of 15 residues. Germline CDR1 KGHSH, CDR2 LQKENI. DNA of the CDR3: TGTGCCAGCTCACCACGGACCTCTGGGGGTGGTGGCTACACCTTC. It specifies CASSPRTSGGGGYTF.

The chain employs TRBV28 and TRBJ1-5, with D unclear. With 1 base removed from V and 5 bases from J, the gap between germline ends came to 6 bases. Germline CDR1 reads MDHEN; CDR2 reads SYDVKM. This CDR3 region has 13 residues. The CDR3: CASSLYPDQPQHF. CDR3 DNA sequence: TGTGCCAGCAGTTTATACCCAGATCAGCCCCAGCATTTT.